This T cell receptor beta chain was captured by sequencing in a study of blood T cell repertoires in COVID-19. Overall study: T cells, B-cell-depleted T cells, or PBMCs provided the cDNA or gDNA that served as material.

Here immunoSEQ multiplex PCR was the method, and the copy in TCRdb shows in-frame clones only, minus some. The data show about 52,000 clones, 70% to 85% seen once. V lost 6 bases and J lost 1, with 10 bases in between. Germline CDR1 MNHEY, CDR2 SMNVEV (reference sequence). The CDR3 is 14 amino acids. Seattle patient enrollment occurred during active infection, with longitudinal follow-up thereafter. This clone was picked up one time. The chain combines TRBV27 with TRBJ1-5; possibly TRBD1 for D (6 bases). The source material was peripheral blood. The sequence derives from a man at least 80 years old with COVID-19, enrolled during active disease. This CDR3 reads CASSLDRSNQPQHF. CDR3 nucleotide sequence: TGTGCCAGCAGCCTGGACAGAAGCAATCAGCCCCAGCATTTT.